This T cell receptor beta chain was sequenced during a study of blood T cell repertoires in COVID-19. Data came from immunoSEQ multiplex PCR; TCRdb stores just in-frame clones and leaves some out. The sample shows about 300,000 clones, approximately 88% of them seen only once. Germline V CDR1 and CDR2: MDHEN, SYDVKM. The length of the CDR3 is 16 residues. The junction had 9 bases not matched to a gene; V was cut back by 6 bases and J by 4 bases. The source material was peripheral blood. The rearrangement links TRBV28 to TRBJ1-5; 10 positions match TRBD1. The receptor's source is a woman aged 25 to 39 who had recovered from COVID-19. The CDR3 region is CASSTYGTGVNQPQHF. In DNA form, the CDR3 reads TGTGCCAGCAGCACATATGGGACAGGGGTGAATCAGCCCCAGCATTTT.